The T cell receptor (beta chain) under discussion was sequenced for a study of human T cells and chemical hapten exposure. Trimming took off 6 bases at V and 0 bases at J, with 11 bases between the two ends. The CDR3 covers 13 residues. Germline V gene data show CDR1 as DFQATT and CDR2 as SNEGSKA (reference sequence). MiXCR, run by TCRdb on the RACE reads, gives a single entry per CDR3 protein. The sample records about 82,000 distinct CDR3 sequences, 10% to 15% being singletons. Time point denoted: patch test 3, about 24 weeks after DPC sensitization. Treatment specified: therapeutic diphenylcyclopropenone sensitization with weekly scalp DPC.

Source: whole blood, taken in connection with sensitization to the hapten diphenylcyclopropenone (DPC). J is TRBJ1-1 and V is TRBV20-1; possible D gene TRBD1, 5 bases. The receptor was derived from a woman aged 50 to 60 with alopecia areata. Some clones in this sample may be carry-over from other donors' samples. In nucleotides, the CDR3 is TGCAGTGCCGCCTCAGGGATGAACACTGAAGCTTTCTTT. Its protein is CSAASGMNTEAFF.